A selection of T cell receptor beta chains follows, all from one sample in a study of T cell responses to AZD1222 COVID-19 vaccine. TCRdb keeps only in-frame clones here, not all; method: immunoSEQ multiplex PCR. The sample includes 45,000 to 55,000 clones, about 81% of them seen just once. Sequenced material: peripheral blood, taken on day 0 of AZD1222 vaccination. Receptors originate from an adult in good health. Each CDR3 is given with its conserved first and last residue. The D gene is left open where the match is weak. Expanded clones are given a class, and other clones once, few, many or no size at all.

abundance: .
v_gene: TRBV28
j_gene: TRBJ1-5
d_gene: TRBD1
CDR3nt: TGTGCCAGCAGTTTAACAGGGGGCAATCAGCCCCAGCATTTT
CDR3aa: CASSLTGGNQPQHF

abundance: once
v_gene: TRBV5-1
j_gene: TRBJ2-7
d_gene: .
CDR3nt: TGCGCCAGCACCGAGACGGGTGCAGACTACGAGCAGTACTTC
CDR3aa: CASTETGADYEQYF

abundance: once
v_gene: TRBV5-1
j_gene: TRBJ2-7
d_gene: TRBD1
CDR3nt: TGCGCCAGCAGCCCAGAACAGGGGGCGTCCGAGCAGTACTTC
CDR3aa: CASSPEQGASEQYF

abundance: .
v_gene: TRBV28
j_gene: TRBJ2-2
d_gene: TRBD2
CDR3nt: TGTGCCAGCAGTCTGGGGACTAGCGAAGGGGCCGGGGAGCTGTTTTTT
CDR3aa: CASSLGTSEGAGELFF

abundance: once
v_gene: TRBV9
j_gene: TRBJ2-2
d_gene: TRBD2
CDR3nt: TGTGCCAGCAGCGTAGCTGCGGGGGTCGGGGAGCTGTTTTTT
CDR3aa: CASSVAAGVGELFF

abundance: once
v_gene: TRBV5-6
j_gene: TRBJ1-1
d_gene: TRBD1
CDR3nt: TGTGCCAGCAGCTTCGGCAGGGGGATAACTGAAGCTTTCTTT
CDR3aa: CASSFGRGITEAFF

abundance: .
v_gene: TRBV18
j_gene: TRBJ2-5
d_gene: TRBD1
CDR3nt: TGTGCCAGCTCACCGGGACAGGGGTGGAAAGAGACCCAGTACTTC
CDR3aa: CASSPGQGWKETQYF

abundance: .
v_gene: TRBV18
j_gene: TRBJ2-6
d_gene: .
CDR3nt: TGTGCCAGCTCACGACCCGAAGTGCGGGTCTCTGGGGCCAACGTCCTGACTTTC
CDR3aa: CASSRPEVRVSGANVLTF

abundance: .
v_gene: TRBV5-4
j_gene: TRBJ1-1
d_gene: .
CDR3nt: TGTGCCAGCAGCTTGGGGGACACTGAAGCTTTCTTT
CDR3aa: CASSLGDTEAFF

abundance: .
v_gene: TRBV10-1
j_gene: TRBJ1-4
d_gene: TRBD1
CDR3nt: TGCGCCAGCAGTGTTACCCGAGACAGGGGTATAGTGACTAATGAAAAACTGTTTTTT
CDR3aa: CASSVTRDRGIVTNEKLFF

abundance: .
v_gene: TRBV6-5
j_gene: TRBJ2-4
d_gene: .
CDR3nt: TGTGCCAGCGGGGGGGCGCGGGCCAAAAACATTCAGTACTTC
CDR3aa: CASGGARAKNIQYF

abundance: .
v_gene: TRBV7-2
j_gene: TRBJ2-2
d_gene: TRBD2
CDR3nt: TGTGCCAGCAGCTTAGCGGGACTAGCGGGGGTGAACACCGGGGAGCTGTTTTTT
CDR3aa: CASSLAGLAGVNTGELFF

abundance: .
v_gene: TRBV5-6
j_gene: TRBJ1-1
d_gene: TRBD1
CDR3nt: TGTGCCAGCAGCGAGGACAGGGGTTGGACTGAAGCTTTCTTT
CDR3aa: CASSEDRGWTEAFF

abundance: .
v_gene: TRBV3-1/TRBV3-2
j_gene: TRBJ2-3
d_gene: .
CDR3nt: TGTGCCAGCAGCCACAGGGGCGATACGCAGTATTTT
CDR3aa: CASSHRGDTQYF

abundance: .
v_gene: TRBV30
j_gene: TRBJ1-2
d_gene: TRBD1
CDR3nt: TGTGCCTGGAGCGAAGGACAGGGGAACTATGGCTACACCTTC
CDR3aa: CAWSEGQGNYGYTF

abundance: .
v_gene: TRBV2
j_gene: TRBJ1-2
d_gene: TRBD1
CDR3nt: TGTGCCAGCACCCCCGGAGTGGGACAGGGGAAAAACTATGGCTACACCTTC
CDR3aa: CASTPGVGQGKNYGYTF

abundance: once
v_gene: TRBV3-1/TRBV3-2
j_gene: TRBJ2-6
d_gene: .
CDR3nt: TGTGCCAGCAGCCAGGTGGGACTTCCCCTCTCTGGGGCCAACGTCCTGACTTTC
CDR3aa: CASSQVGLPLSGANVLTF

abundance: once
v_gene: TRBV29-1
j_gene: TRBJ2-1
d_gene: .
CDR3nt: TGCAGCGTTGAAGATCGCGATAGCCGCTCCTACAATGAGCAGTTCTTC
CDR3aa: CSVEDRDSRSYNEQFF

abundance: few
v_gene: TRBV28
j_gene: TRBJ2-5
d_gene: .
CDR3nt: TGTGCCAGCAGTTTGACCCAAGAGACCCAGTACTTC
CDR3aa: CASSLTQETQYF

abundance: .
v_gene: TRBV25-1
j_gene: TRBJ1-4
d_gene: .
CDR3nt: TGTGCCAGCAGTGAGTGGGCGACAAGACTTAATGAAAAACTGTTTTTT
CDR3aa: CASSEWATRLNEKLFF

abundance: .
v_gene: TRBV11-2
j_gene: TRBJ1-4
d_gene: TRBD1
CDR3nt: TGTGCCAGCAGCTTCAGGGGGCGGGGAGAAAAACTGTTTTTT
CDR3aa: CASSFRGRGEKLFF

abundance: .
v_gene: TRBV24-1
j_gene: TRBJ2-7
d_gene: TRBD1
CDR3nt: TGTGCCACCAGTGACAACCTTCCGGGACAGGGTTACGAGCAGTACTTC
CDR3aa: CATSDNLPGQGYEQYF

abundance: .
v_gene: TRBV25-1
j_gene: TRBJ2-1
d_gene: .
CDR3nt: TGTGCCAGCAGTGAATCTGGTAGCTCCTACAATGAGCAGTTCTTC
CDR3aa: CASSESGSSYNEQFF

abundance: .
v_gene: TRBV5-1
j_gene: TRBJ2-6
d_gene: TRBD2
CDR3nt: TGCGCCAGCGGGGGGGACGGGGCCAACGTCCTGACTTTC
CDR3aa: CASGGDGANVLTF

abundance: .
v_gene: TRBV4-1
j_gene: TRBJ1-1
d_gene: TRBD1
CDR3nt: TGCGCCAGCAGCCAAGACCCGGCAGGGGGCTTCGCTGAAGCTTTCTTT
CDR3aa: CASSQDPAGGFAEAFF

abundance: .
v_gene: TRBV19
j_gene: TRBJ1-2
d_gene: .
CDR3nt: TGTGCCAGTAGTATAGACTTCGGAGACTATGGCTACACCTTC
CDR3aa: CASSIDFGDYGYTF

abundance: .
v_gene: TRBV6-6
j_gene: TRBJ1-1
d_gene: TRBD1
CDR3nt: TGTGCCAGCAGTTACCCCGACAGGGGTAACACTGAAGCTTTCTTT
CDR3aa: CASSYPDRGNTEAFF

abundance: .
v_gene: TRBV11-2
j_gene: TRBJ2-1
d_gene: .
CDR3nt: TGTGCCAGCAGCTTTTGGACTCTGAACAATGAGCAGTTCTTC
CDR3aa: CASSFWTLNNEQFF

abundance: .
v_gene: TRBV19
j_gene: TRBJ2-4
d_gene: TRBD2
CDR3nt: TGTGCCAGTAGGGAAAGCGGGAGGAGAGGGGTAGCCAAAAACATTCAGTACTTC
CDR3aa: CASRESGRRGVAKNIQYF

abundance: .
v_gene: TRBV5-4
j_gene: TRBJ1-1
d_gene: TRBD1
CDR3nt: TGTGCCAGCAGCTTGGCCGGGACAGGGCCGGAAGCTTTCTTT
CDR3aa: CASSLAGTGPEAFF

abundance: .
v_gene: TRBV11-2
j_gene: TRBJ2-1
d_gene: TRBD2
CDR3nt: TGTGCCAGCAGCTTAGGGGCGCTAGCGGGGGGCTACAATGAGCAGTTCTTC
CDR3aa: CASSLGALAGGYNEQFF

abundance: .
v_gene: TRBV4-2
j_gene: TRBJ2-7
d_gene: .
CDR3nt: TGTGCCAGCAGCCAACCGGGGGATCGGGCCTACGAGCAGTACTTC
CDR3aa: CASSQPGDRAYEQYF

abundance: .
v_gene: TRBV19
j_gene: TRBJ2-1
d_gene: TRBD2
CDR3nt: TGTGCCAGTAGTGGGACTAGCGAGGTCTACAATGAGCAGTTCTTC
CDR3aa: CASSGTSEVYNEQFF

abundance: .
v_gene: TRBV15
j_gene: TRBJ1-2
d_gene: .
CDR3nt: TGTGCCACCAGCAGAGGGATCCGTCGGGGGAGTGATGGCTACACCTTC
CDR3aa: CATSRGIRRGSDGYTF

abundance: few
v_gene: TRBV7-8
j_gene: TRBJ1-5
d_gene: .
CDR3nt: TGTGCCAGCAGCCGATCGGTAGCCAGCAATCAGCCCCAGCATTTT
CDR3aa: CASSRSVASNQPQHF

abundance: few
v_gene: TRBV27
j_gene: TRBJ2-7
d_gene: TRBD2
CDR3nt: TGTGCCAGCAGTCCTACTAGCGTACCCTACGAGCAGTACTTC
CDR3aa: CASSPTSVPYEQYF

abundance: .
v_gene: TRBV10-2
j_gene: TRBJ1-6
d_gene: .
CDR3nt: TGCGCCAGCAGTGCCACGGATAATTCACCCCTCCACTTT
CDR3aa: CASSATDNSPLHF

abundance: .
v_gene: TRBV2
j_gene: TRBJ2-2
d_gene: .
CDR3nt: TGTGCCAGCAGGGCCTCCCTTAACACCGGGGAGCTGTTTTTT
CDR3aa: CASRASLNTGELFF

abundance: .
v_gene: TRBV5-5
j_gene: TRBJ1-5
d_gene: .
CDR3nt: TGTGCCAGCACCTTAATATCGGGGGCCAATCAGCCCCAGCATTTT
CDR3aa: CASTLISGANQPQHF

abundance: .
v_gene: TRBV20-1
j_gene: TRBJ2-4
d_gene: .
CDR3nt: TGCAGTGCTAGTGAGGGGGCCAAAAACATTCAGTACTTC
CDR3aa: CSASEGAKNIQYF

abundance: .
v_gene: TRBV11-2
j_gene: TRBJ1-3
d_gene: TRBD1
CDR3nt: TGTGCCAGCAGCTCCCACAGGGGGCCTGGAAACACCATATATTTT
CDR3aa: CASSSHRGPGNTIYF

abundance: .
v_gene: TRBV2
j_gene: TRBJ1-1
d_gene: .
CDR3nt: TGTGCCAGCAGTGAAGCGCGAAAGAACACTGAAGCTTTCTTT
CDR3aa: CASSEARKNTEAFF

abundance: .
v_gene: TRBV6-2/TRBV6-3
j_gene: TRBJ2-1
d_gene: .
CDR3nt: TGTGCCAGCAGTGGGCTAGCTGACAATGAGCAGTTCTTC
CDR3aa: CASSGLADNEQFF

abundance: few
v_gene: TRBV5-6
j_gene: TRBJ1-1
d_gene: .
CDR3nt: TGTGCCAGCAGCTTGGGAGGTTTCGGGGTCACTGAAGCTTTCTTT
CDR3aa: CASSLGGFGVTEAFF

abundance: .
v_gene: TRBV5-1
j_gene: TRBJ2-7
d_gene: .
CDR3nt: TGCGCCAGCAGCTTGGTGTCAGGGAGGCACGAGCAGTACTTC
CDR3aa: CASSLVSGRHEQYF

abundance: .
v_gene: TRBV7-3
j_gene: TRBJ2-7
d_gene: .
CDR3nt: TGTGCCAGCAGCTCGCGAGGTGGAAACTACGAGCAGTACTTC
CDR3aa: CASSSRGGNYEQYF

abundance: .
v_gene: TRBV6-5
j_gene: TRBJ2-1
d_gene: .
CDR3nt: TGTGCCAGCAGTTACTCCGGGGTAACGAGCGAGCAGTTCTTC
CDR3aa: CASSYSGVTSEQFF

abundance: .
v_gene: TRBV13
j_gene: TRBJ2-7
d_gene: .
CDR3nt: TGTGCCAGCAGCTTAGGGAGTCAGGTCTCCTACGAGCAGTACTTC
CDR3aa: CASSLGSQVSYEQYF

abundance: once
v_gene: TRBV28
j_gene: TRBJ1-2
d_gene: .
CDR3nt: TGTGCCAGCAGGGGCAGGGTGGTAAACTATGGCTACACCTTC
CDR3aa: CASRGRVVNYGYTF

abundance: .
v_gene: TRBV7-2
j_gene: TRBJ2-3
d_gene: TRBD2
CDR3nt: TGTGCCAGCAGCTTAGTAACGCTAGCGGGAGGAGGTACAGATACGCAGTATTTT
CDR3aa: CASSLVTLAGGGTDTQYF

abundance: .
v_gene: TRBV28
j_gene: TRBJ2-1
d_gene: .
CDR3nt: TGTGCCAGCAGTTTATGGACGTCCGGTTACAATGAGCAGTTCTTC
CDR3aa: CASSLWTSGYNEQFF

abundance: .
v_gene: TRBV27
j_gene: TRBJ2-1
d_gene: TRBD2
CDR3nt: TGTGCCAGCAGTCCTACACCTAGCGGCCGCTACAATGAGCAGTTCTTC
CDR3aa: CASSPTPSGRYNEQFF

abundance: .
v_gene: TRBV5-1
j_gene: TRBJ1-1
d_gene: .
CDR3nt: TGCGCCAGCAGCTTGGTGGTAGGACAGAGTGAAGCTTTCTTT
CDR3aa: CASSLVVGQSEAFF

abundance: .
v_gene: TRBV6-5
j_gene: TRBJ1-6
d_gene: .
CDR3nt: TGTGCCAGCAGCGTTGACAGTTATAATTCACCCCTCCACTTT
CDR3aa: CASSVDSYNSPLHF